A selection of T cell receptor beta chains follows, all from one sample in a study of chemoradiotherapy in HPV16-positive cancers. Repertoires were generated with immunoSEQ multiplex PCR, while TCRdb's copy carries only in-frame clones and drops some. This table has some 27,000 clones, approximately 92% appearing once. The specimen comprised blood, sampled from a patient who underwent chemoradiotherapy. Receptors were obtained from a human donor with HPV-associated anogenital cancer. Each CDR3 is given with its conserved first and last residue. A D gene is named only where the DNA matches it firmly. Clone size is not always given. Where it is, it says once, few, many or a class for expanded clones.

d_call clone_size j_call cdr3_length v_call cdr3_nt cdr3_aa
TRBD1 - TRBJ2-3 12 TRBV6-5 TGTGCCAGCAGTCGACAGGGAGATACGCAGTATTTT CASSRQGDTQYF
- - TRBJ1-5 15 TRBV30 TGTGCCTGGTCCAATAAGGGGAACGGCAATCAGCCCCAGCATTTT CAWSNKGNGNQPQHF
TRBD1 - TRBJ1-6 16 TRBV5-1 TGCGCCAGCAGCCCAGAAGGGGGCTTGGGTAATTCACCCCTCCACTTT CASSPEGGLGNSPLHF
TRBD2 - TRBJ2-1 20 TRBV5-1 TGCGCCAGCAGCCCGCAGGGGCGCGGGACTAGCGGGAGAATAGGCAATGAGCAGTTCTTC CASSPQGRGTSGRIGNEQFF
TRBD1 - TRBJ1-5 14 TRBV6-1 TGTGCCAGCAACAGACAGGGGGGACATCAGCCCCAGCATTTT CASNRQGGHQPQHF
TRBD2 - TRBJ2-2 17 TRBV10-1 TGCGCCAGCAGTGAGACCCGGGCGGGAGTAAACACCGGGGAGCTGTTTTTT CASSETRAGVNTGELFF
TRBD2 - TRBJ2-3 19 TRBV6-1 TGTGCCAGCAGTGCCCCCCTCGACCCTAGCGGTGGGCACCCAGATACGCAGTATTTT CASSAPLDPSGGHPDTQYF
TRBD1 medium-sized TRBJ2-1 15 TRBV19 TGTGCCAGTAGTATATGGACAGGTCCCTACAATGAGCAGTTCTTC CASSIWTGPYNEQFF
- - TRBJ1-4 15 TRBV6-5 TGTGCCAGCAGTTCGCGCTTAAGCTCTAATGAAAAACTGTTTTTT CASSSRLSSNEKLFF
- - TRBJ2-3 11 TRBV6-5 TGTGCCAGCGCCATAGGCGGCTCGTGGTATTTT CASAIGGSWYF
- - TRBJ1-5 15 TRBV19 TGTGCCAGTAGTATAGCAGCACAGTCCAATCAGCCCCAGCATTTT CASSIAAQSNQPQHF
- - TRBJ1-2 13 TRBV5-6 TGTGCCAGCAGCTTGCTGTCAGGGCAGGGCTACACCTTC CASSLLSGQGYTF
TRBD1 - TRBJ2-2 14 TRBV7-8 TGTGCCAGCAGCTTAGACAGGGGTGCCGGGGAGCTGTTTTTT CASSLDRGAGELFF
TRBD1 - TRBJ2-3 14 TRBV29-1 TGCAGCGTTGATGGTTGGGACAGCGAAGATACGCAGTATTTT CSVDGWDSEDTQYF
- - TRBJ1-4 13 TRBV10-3 TGTGCCATCAGTGAGTTGGGACGTCAGCAACTGTTTTTT CAISELGRQQLFF
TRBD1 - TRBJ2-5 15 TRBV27 TGTGCCAGCCCGGGGGGGACAGGGGAGAACGAGACCCAGTACTTC CASPGGTGENETQYF
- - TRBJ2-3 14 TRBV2 TGTGCCAGCAGCCTAGCTTGGAGCACAGATACGCAGTATTTT CASSLAWSTDTQYF
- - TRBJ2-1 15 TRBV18 TGTGCCAGCTCACCACCAGGGGTCGAAAACAATGAGCAGTTCTTC CASSPPGVENNEQFF
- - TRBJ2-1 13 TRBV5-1 TGCGCCAGCAGCTTGGCCCGGTACAATGAGCAGTTCTTC CASSLARYNEQFF
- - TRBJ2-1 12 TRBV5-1 TGCGCCAGCAGCTTGGGCAGCGATGAGCAGTTCTTC CASSLGSDEQFF
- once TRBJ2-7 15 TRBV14 TGTGCCAGCAGCCAAGTCGGTGGGATTTACTACGAGCAGTACTTC CASSQVGGIYYEQYF
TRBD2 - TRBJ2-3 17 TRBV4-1 TGCGCCAGCAGCGCTACGACTAGCGGGGGACTCACAGATACGCAGTATTTT CASSATTSGGLTDTQYF
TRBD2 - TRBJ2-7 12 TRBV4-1 TGCGCCAGCAGCCAAGGACTAGCGGAGCAGTACTTC CASSQGLAEQYF
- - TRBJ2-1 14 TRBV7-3 TGTGCCAGCAGCCTTGACAGGGAGGTAGATGAGCAGTTCTTC CASSLDREVDEQFF
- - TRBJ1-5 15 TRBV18 TGTGCCAGCTCACCACTCGGAGGGGTAGACCAGCCCCAGCATTTT CASSPLGGVDQPQHF
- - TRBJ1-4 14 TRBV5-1 TGCGCCAGCAGCTTGGGGCAGGGAAGTGAAAAACTGTTTTTT CASSLGQGSEKLFF
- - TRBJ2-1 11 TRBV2 TGTGCCAGCACAGTGAACAATGAGCAGTTCTTC CASTVNNEQFF
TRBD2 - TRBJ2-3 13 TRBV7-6 TGTGCCAGCAGTCCCACTGGGGCTAGCGGGAAGAATTTT CASSPTGASGKNF
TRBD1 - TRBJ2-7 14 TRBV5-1 TGCGCCAGCAGCTTGGCCGCAGGGGGAGACGAGCAGTACTTC CASSLAAGGDEQYF
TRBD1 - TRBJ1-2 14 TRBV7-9 TGTGCCAGCAGCTTAGAGGGACAGGGTCGGGGCTACACCTTC CASSLEGQGRGYTF
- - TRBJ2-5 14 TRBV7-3 TGTGCCAGCAGCTTAACGGGCAGACAAGAGACCCAGTACTTC CASSLTGRQETQYF
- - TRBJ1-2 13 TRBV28 TGTGCCAGCAGTTTAGGCCCGGGATATGGCTACACCTTC CASSLGPGYGYTF
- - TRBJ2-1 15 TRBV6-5 TGTGCCAGCAGGCGCAGTACGAACCTCAACAATGAGCAGTTCTTC CASRRSTNLNNEQFF
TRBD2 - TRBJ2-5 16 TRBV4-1 TGCGCCAGCAGCCAAGACGGAGCGGGGGGGCGAGAGACCCAGTACTTC CASSQDGAGGRETQYF
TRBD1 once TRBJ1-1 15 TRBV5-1 TGCGCCAGCAGCTTCGCACAGGGGATGAACACTGAAGCTTTCTTT CASSFAQGMNTEAFF
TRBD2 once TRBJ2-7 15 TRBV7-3 TGTGCCAGCAGCTTAACCGGCGGGGGGGCTTACGAGCAGTACTTC CASSLTGGGAYEQYF
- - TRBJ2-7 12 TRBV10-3 TGTGCCATCAGCCAAACTAGGCTCGAGCAGTACTTC CAISQTRLEQYF
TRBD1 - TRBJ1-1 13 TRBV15 TGTGCCACCAGCTGGGGACAGGGGTCTTTTGCTTTCTTT CATSWGQGSFAFF
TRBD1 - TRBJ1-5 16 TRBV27 TGTGCCAGCAGTCAAGGGACAGGGGCCCCTAATCAGCCCCAGCATTTT CASSQGTGAPNQPQHF
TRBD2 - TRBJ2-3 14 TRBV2 TGTGCCAGCAGAGGACTAGCGGGACCCAGCGCCCAGTATTTT CASRGLAGPSAQYF